This TCR beta chain was profiled in a study of CD8+CD57+ T cells in acquired aplastic anemia (dated by TCRdb to 2016 to 2018). Regarding the study in general: A mean of around 3 ug of DNA, ranging from about 0.2 to 27.4 ug, was extracted from sorted CD4+ and CD8+ cells. Healthy donor samples averaged around 10 million reads for CD4+ and 11 million to 14 million for CD8+ cells.

This clonotype was seen a few times. The target of this receptor is not known. This clone may be a read error of a much larger clone one base away. Likely a read error: the CDR3 ends without its conserved phenylalanine or tryptophan. It is unclear where the CDR3 begins or ends on the DNA, so no DNA is shown, and the CDR3 is as TCRdb lists it. CDR1 and CDR2, looked up from the germline V gene, are SGHTA and FQGNSA. The CDR3 is 12 amino acids in total, end residues counted. In this study, sorted CD4+ and CD8+ T cells from the blood of healthy subjects and of severe aplastic anemia patients had their TCR repertoires deep-sequenced. Ficoll-Paque density gradient centrifugation was used to isolate peripheral blood mononuclear cells. Before DNA was extracted, CD4+ and CD8+ T cells were sorted using either FACS or magnetic beads. Findings and caveats that apply to the study as a whole: Around 28 CD8+ CDR3 sequences were found to be shared between patients and controls, but these sequences appeared to be highly expressed in patients and within the immunodominant clones of the patients. No significant difference in CD8+ Simpson's diversity was found between patients and healthy controls (P=0.060).

Profiling of TCR beta VDJ combinations and CDR3 sequences used genomic DNA as the template. TCR repertoire sequencing was run on an Illumina HiSeq 2000. The paper's data handling went like this. Repertoire assessment relied on Simpson's diversity index, CDR3 size and DJ length profiles, and TRBV/TRBJ rearrangement plots. Whichever DNA sequence was most abundant in the deep sequencing data was defined as the immunodominant clone. CDR3 amino acid sequences were screened for sharing across subjects and compared with published repertoires and the VDJdb database. The public reads were reprocessed in TCRdb via fastp at Q25 and MiXCR, keeping in-frame beta chains. Duplicate CDR3 protein sequences are folded into a single record with the most common DNA and genes. None of the V and J calls come from the authors' own analysis; TCRdb made them. This sample has approximately 380,000 distinct CDR3 sequences in its table, and 65% to 80% of those were observed once. The leading ten clones occupy 3% to 5% of the sample.

Input material: sorted CD4+, CD8+, or CD8+CD57+ T cells (not recorded which) from PBMCs. The sequence was obtained from a human donor in good health, serving as a control. Here the chain combines TRBV7-2 and TRBJ1-4; the tabulated D call, TRBD1, remains unverified against the DNA. The CDR3 has the sequence CASSLDRDLLFL.